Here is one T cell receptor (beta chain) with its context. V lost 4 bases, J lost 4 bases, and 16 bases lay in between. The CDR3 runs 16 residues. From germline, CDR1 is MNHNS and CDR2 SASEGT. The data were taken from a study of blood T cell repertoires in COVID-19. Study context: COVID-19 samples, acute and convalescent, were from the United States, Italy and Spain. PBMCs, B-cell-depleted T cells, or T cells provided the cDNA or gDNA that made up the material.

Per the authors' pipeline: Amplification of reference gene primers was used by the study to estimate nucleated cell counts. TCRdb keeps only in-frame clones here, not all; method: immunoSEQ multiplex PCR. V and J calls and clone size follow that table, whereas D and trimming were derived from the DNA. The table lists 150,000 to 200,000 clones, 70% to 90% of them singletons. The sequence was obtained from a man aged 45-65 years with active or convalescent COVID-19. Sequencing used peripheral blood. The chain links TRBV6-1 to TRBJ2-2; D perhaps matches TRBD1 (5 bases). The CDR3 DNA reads TGTGCCAGCAGTGCCGCAGGGTTTAGAGGCACCGGGGAGCTGTTTTTT. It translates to CASSAAGFRGTGELFF.